These T cell receptor beta chains were read from a single sample in a study of blood T cell repertoires in COVID-19. The table came from immunoSEQ multiplex PCR; TCRdb's copy has only in-frame clones and leaves some out. The sample has about 120,000 clones; about 86% are singletons. Sequencing was performed on peripheral blood. These receptors were obtained from a woman in her fifties or sixties with acute or convalescent COVID-19. Each CDR3 is given with its conserved first and last residue. The D gene is left open where the match is weak. Part of the rows lack a size; the others show once, few, many or a class for expanded clones.

D	V	size	J	DNA	CDR3
TRBD2	TRBV18	-	TRBJ2-1	TGTGCCAGCTCAACCGCGGGGGGCGGTCGAACCTACAATGAGCAGTTCTTC	CASSTAGGGRTYNEQFF
TRBD2	TRBV19	-	TRBJ2-1	TGTGCCAGTACCTCTAGCGGGAGGAGCCATGAGCAGTTCTTC	CASTSSGRSHEQFF
TRBD1	TRBV5-1	-	TRBJ2-2	TGCGCCAGCAGCTTGCGGACAGGGACCGGGGAGCTGTTTTTT	CASSLRTGTGELFF
-	TRBV19	-	TRBJ1-5	TGTGCCAGTAGTATACAGGGTTTGGGCCAGCCCCAGCATTTT	CASSIQGLGQPQHF
TRBD1	TRBV9	-	TRBJ1-2	TGTGCCAGCAGCATGCGGGACAGGGTGGACTATGGCTACACCTTC	CASSMRDRVDYGYTF
-	TRBV6-2/TRBV6-3	-	TRBJ2-2	TGTGCCAGCAGTGACTGGGGCCAGAACACCGGGGAGCTGTTTTTT	CASSDWGQNTGELFF
-	TRBV4-2	-	TRBJ1-1	TGTGCCAGCAGCCAAGATCTGGGCGGGTTGAACACTGAAGCTTTCTTT	CASSQDLGGLNTEAFF
-	TRBV19	-	TRBJ2-7	TGTGCCAGTAGTATAGGGAGTAAGCGGTTCTTC	CASSIGSKRFF
TRBD1	TRBV5-1	once	TRBJ2-2	TGCGCCAGCAGCTCCGACGACAGGGTGGGGGACACCGGGGAGCTGTTTTTT	CASSSDDRVGDTGELFF
-	TRBV11-3	-	TRBJ2-2	TGTGCCAGCAGCTTAATCCAGACCGGGGAGCTGTTTTTT	CASSLIQTGELFF
TRBD1	TRBV7-9	few	TRBJ2-7	TGTGCCAGCACCACAGGGGCTGCGGGCGAGCAGTACTTC	CASTTGAAGEQYF
TRBD1	TRBV10-3	-	TRBJ1-1	TGTGCCATCAGTGCCCTCGGACAGGAGAACACTGAAGCTTTCTTT	CAISALGQENTEAFF
-	TRBV27	-	TRBJ2-5	TGTGCCACACGGCGGGGGCCCCAAGAGACCCAGTACTTC	CATRRGPQETQYF
TRBD1	TRBV27	-	TRBJ1-4	TGTGCCAGCAGTTTATCGAGGGGGGCAGGGGGTCTGTTTTTT	CASSLSRGAGGLFF
-	TRBV7-9	-	TRBJ2-3	TGTGCCAGCAGCCCTAGTGGAACAGATACGCAGTATTTT	CASSPSGTDTQYF
-	TRBV6-1	-	TRBJ2-1	TGTGCCAGCAGTGACAGGTCGAAAGAGGGTGGGCAGTTCTTC	CASSDRSKEGGQFF
-	TRBV7-9	-	TRBJ2-1	TGTGCCAGCAGCTTAAACGGAGCCTACAATGAGCAGTTCTTC	CASSLNGAYNEQFF
-	TRBV7-2	-	TRBJ1-5	TGTGCCAGCAGCTTATGGGAGGGGGCCCAGCATTTT	CASSLWEGAQHF
-	TRBV6-5	-	TRBJ1-1	TGTGCCAGCAGTCTCTCCCCGGCGGGGAACACTGAAGCTTTCTTT	CASSLSPAGNTEAFF
-	TRBV5-1	once	TRBJ1-5	TGCGCCAGCAGCCCAGGAGGAGCCCCTAGCAATCAGCCCCAGCATTTT	CASSPGGAPSNQPQHF
TRBD1	TRBV6-5	-	TRBJ1-2	TGTGCCAGCAGTTTCGACAGGGGGTATGGCTACACCTTC	CASSFDRGYGYTF
-	TRBV24-1	-	TRBJ2-1	TGTGCCACCAGTGATTCAGGGGATGAGCAGTTCTTC	CATSDSGDEQFF
-	TRBV1	-	TRBJ2-1	TGCACCAGCAGCCAAGATCCCCGTTTCAATGAGCAGTTCTTC	CTSSQDPRFNEQFF
-	TRBV11-3	-	TRBJ1-1	TGTGCCAGCAGCTTAGTACCTTGGACGGAGGTGAACACTGAAGCTTTCTTT	CASSLVPWTEVNTEAFF
TRBD1	TRBV5-6	-	TRBJ2-3	TGTGCCAGCAGCCCTACAGGGGTTTTGGATACGCAGTATTTT	CASSPTGVLDTQYF
-	TRBV28	-	TRBJ1-4	TGTGCCAGCAGTGGCAATGTGGGCAGGGAAGAAAAACTGTTTTTT	CASSGNVGREEKLFF
-	TRBV5-6	few	TRBJ2-7	TGTGCCAGCAGCTTGGGCGTCTACGAGCAGTACTTC	CASSLGVYEQYF
-	TRBV6-5	-	TRBJ2-6	TGTGCCAGCAGTTACGAGTTCTCTGGGGCCAACGTCCTGACTTTC	CASSYEFSGANVLTF
TRBD1	TRBV4-3	once	TRBJ1-6	TGCGCCAGCAGCCCAGGGACAGGGAATTCACCCCTCCACTTT	CASSPGTGNSPLHF
TRBD1	TRBV12-5	-	TRBJ1-2	TGTGCTAGTGGTTTGACCCCAGGGGGTTACACCTTC	CASGLTPGGYTF
TRBD1	TRBV5-1	once	TRBJ2-7	TGCGCCAGCAGCTTTGGACAGGGCGGTTTGTACGAGCAGTACTTC	CASSFGQGGLYEQYF
-	TRBV7-2	-	TRBJ2-3	TGTGCCAGCAGTATGGGACTCCTAAGCACAGATACGCAGTATTTT	CASSMGLLSTDTQYF
TRBD1	TRBV5-1	-	TRBJ2-1	TGCGCCAGCAGCTTGGGGACGACAGGGGGCCACGATGAGCAGTTCTTC	CASSLGTTGGHDEQFF
TRBD1	TRBV4-3	-	TRBJ1-4	TGCGCCAGCAGCCAAGATGGCAGGGGGCGTGAAAAACTGTTTTTT	CASSQDGRGREKLFF
TRBD1	TRBV11-3	-	TRBJ2-1	TGTGCCAGCAGTACCGGGACAGGTTACAATGAGCAGTTCTTC	CASSTGTGYNEQFF
TRBD2	TRBV19	medium-sized	TRBJ2-1	TGTGCCAGTAGTCGGGGCGGGAGCGCCTACAATGAGCAGTTCTTC	CASSRGGSAYNEQFF
TRBD1	TRBV19	-	TRBJ1-1	TGTGCCAGTAGTATTGGACAGGGGATAGCTTTCTTT	CASSIGQGIAFF
TRBD1	TRBV23-1	few	TRBJ2-7	TGCGCCAGCCGACAGGGCCTTCGGCACGAGCAGTACTTC	CASRQGLRHEQYF
TRBD2	TRBV9	-	TRBJ2-5	TGTGCCAGCAGCGTAGGAAGCGGGGCTCAAGAGACCCAGTACTTC	CASSVGSGAQETQYF
TRBD1	TRBV7-2	once	TRBJ1-1	TGTGCCAGCAGCGCGACAGGGGGCACCGCTGAAGCTTTCTTT	CASSATGGTAEAFF